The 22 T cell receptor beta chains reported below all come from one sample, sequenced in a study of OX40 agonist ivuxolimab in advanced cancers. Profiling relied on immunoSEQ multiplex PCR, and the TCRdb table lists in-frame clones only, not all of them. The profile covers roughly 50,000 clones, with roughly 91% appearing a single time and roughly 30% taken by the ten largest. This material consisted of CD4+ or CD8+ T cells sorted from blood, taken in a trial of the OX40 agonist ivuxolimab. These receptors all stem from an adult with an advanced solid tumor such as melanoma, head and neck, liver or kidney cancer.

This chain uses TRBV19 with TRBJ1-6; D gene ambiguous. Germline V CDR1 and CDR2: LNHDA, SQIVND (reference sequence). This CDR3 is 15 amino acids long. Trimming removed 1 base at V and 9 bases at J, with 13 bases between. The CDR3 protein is CASSIAEYSGSPLHF. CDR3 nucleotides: TGTGCCAGTAGTATAGCCGAGTATTCCGGTTCACCCCTCCACTTT. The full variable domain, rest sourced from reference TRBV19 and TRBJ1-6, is DGGITQSPKYLFRKEGQNVTLSCEQNLNHDAMYWYRQDPGQGLRLIYYSQIVNDFQKGDIAEGYSVSREKKESFPLTVTSAQKNPTAFYLCASSIAEYSGSPLHFGNGTRLTVT.

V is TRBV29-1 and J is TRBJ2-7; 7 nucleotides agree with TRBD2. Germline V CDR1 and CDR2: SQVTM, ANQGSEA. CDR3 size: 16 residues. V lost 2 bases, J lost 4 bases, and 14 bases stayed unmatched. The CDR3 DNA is TGCAGCGTTGAAACCACCTCCGGGACTAAGTGGTACGAGCAGTACTTC. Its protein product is CSVETTSGTKWYEQYF.

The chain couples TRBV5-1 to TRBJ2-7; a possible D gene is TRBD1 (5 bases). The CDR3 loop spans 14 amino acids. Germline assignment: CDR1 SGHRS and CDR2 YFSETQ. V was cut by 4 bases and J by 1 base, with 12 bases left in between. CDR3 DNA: TGCGCCAGCAGCCTCTTCGACAGTTCCTACGAGCAGTACTTC. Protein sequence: CASSLFDSSYEQYF.

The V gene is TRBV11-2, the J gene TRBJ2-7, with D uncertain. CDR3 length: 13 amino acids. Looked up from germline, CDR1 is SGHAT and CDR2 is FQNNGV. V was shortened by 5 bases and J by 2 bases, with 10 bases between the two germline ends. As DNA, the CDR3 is TGTGCCAGCAGCCCAATATCGACCTACGAGCAGTACTTC. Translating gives CASSPISTYEQYF.

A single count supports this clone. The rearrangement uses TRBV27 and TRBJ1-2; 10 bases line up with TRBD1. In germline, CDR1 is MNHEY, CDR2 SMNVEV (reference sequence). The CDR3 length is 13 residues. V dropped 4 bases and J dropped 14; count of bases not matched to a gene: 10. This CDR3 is CASSSSTGGWFTF. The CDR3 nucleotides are TGTGCCAGCAGTTCCTCGACAGGGGGCTGGTTTACCTTC.

The CDR3 DNA sequence: TGTGCCAGCAGTGAAGACAGGTACGAGCAGTACTTC. Translation: CASSEDRYEQYF. The V gene is TRBV2, the J gene TRBJ2-7; TRBD1 is a possible D gene (5 bases). V lost 1 base and J lost 4, with 5 bases in between. From germline, CDR1 is SNHLY and CDR2 FYNNEI. This CDR3 has 12 amino acids. The entire variable domain, with the rest obtained from reference TRBV2 and TRBJ2-7, is as follows: EPEVTQTPSHQVTQMGQEVILRCVPISNHLYFYWYRQILGQKVEFLVSFYNNEISEKSEIFDDQFSVERPDGSNFTLKIRSTKLEDSAMYFCASSEDRYEQYFGPGTRLTVT.

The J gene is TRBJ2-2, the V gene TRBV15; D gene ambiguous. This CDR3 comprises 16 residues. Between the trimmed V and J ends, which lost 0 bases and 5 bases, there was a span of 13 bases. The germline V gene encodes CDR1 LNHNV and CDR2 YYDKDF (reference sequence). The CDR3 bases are TGTGCCACCAGCAGAGATGAAAGGCAGGAGACCGGGGAGCTGTTTTTT. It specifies CATSRDERQETGELFF.

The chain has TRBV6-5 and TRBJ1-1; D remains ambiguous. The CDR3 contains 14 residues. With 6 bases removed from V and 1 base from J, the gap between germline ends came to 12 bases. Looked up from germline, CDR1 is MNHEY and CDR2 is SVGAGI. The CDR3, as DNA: TGTGCCAGCAGCCAGACCCAGGCGAACACTGAAGCTTTCTTT. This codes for CASSQTQANTEAFF.

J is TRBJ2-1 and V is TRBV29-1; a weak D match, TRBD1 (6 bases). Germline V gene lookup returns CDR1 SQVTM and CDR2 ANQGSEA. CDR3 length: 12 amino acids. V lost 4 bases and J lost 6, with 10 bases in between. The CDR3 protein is CSVGGQGNEQFF. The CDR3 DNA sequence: TGCAGCGTTGGGGGACAAGGCAATGAGCAGTTCTTC.

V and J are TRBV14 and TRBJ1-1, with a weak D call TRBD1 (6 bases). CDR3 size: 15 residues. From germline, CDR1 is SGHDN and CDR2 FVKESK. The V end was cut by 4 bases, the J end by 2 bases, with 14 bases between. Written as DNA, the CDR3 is TGTGCCAGCAGCCCGACAGGCGTCGGTAACACTGAAGCTTTCTTT. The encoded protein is CASSPTGVGNTEAFF.

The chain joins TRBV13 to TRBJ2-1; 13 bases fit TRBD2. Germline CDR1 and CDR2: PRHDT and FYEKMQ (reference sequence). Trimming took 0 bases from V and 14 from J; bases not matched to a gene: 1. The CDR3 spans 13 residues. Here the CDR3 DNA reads TGTGCCAGCAGCTTAGGCGGGACTAGCGGGGAGTTCTTC. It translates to CASSLGGTSGEFF.

CDR3 nucleotides: TGTGCCAGCAGCCAACGGGGAAGTTCGAGCACTGAAGCTTTCTTT. Translating it yields CASSQRGSSSTEAFF. The chain combines TRBV27 with TRBJ1-1, with no clear D. CDR3 length: 15 residues. The germline V gene has CDR1 MNHEY and CDR2 SMNVEV (reference sequence). The V end lost 6 bases, the J end lost 4 bases, and 18 bases lay between the germline ends.

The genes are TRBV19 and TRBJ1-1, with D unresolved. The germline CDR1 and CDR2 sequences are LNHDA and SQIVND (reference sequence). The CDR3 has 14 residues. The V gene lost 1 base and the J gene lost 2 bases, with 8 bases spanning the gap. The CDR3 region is CASSIGRSNTEAFF. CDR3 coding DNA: TGTGCCAGTAGTATAGGCAGAAGCAACACTGAAGCTTTCTTT.

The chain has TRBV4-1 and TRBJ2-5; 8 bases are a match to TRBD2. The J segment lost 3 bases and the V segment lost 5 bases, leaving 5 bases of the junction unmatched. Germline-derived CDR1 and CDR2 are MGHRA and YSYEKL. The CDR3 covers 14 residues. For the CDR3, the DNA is TGCGCCAGCAGCGCACCGGGAGGGGAAGAGACCCAGTACTTC. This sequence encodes CASSAPGGEETQYF.

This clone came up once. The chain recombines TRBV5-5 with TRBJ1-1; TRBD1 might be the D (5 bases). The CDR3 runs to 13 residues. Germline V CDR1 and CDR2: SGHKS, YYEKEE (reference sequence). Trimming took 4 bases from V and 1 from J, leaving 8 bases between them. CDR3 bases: TGTGCCAGCAGCCTCGACAGGAACACTGAAGCTTTCTTT. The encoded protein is CASSLDRNTEAFF.

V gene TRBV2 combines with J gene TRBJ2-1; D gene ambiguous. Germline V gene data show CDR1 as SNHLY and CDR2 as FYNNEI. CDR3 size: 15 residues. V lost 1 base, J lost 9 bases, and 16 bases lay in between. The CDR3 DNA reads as TGTGCCAGCAGTGAAGGGAAGGTAGCTCCCAGTGAGCAGTTCTTC. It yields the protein CASSEGKVAPSEQFF.

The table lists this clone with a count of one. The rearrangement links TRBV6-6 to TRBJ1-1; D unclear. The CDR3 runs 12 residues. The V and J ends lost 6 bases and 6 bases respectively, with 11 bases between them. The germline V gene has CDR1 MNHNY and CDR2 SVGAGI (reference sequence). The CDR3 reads CASSFSDAEAFF. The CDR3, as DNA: TGTGCCAGCAGCTTTTCCGACGCTGAAGCTTTCTTT.

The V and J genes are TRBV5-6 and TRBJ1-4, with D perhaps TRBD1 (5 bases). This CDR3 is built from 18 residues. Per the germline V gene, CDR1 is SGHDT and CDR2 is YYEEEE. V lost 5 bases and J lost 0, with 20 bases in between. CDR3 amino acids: CASSRMVRQPTTNEKLFF. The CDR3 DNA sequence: TGTGCCAGCAGTCGGATGGTAAGACAGCCAACAACTAATGAAAAACTGTTTTTT.

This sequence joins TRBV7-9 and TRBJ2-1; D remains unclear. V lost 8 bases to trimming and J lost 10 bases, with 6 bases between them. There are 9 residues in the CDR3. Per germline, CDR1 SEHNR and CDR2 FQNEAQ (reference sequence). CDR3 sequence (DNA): TGTGCCAGCGGATCAGAGCAGTTCTTC. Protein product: CASGSEQFF. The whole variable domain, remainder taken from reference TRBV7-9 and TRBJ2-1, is DTGVSQNPRHKITKRGQNVTFRCDPISEHNRLYWYRQTLGQGPEFLTYFQNEAQLEKSRLLSDRFSAERPKGSFSTLEIQRTEQGDSAMYLCASGSEQFFGPGTRLTVL.

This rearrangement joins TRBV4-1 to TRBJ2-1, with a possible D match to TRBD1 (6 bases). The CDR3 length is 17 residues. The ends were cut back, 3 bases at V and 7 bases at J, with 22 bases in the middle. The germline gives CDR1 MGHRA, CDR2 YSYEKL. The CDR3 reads CASSHSAGTLGSNEQFF. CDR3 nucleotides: TGCGCCAGCAGCCACAGCGCCGGGACACTGGGAAGTAATGAGCAGTTCTTC.

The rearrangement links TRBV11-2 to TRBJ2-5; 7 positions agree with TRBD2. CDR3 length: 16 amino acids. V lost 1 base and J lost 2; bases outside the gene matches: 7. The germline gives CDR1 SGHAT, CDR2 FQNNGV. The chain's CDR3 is CASSLGLAVRQETQYF. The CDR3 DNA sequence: TGTGCCAGCAGCTTAGGGCTAGCGGTTCGTCAAGAGACCCAGTACTTC.

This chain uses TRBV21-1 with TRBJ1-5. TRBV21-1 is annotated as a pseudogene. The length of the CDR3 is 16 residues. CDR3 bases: TGTGCCAGCAGCATGGGGAAATGTATCTGCAATCAGCCCCAGCATTTT. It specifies CASSMGKCICNQPQHF.